A few counts support the clone carrying this TCR beta chain. This sample was included in a study of CD8 T cells in ankylosing spondylitis. TCRdb called the 5' RACE reads again in MiXCR, with one record for every CDR3 protein. The profile shows about 360,000 distinct CDR3 sequences, approximately 14% of them singletons. Per the germline V gene, CDR1 is SGHDT and CDR2 is YYEEEE. CDR3 length: 13 residues. V was clipped by 1 base and J by 5 bases, with 10 bases between them. J is TRBJ2-7 and V is TRBV5-6; D gene unclear. The TCR comes from a male donor with ankylosing spondylitis or in good health (not recorded which). Sequenced sample: blood, either unsorted or a sorted T cell fraction (not recorded which). The CDR3 reads CASSLKVLHEQYF. CDR3 in DNA: TGTGCCAGCAGCTTGAAGGTGCTCCACGAGCAGTACTTC.